Listed below are T cell receptor beta chains from one sample, sequenced in a study of control samples from healthy donors and cancer patients. Repertoires were generated with immunoSEQ multiplex PCR, while TCRdb's copy carries only in-frame clones and drops some. The data contain about 92,000 clones, around 80% of them singletons. The sample was blood. These receptors all stem from a woman aged 55-75 years in good health. Each CDR3 is given with its conserved first and last residue.

cdr3_aa | v_call
CASSLAGTRAEKLFF | TRBV5-1
CASSGLRGGTDTQYF | TRBV9
CASTNSLGIYEQYF | TRBV3-1/TRBV3-2
CASSLAGQGLNEQYF | TRBV5-6
CASGRTGSSVEGYTF | TRBV6-5
CATSSGTGGYSTDTQYF | TRBV15
CASSVEGGSTNTQYF | TRBV9
CASSSWTSYEQYF | TRBV7-2
CASSPTPQGGMNTEAFF | TRBV5-1
CSVGQGNNQPQHF | TRBV29-1
CASSQQGRTTNEKLFF | TRBV3-1/TRBV3-2
CASSYFEGTNEKLFF | TRBV6-5
CASTATNEKLFF | TRBV2
CASRSTQNSPLHF | TRBV19
CASRGTISSGNTIYF | TRBV7-9
CASSQVTGELFF | TRBV3-1/TRBV3-2
CASSLGNSPNQPQHF | TRBV13
CASSVTGMNEQFF | TRBV9
CASSQADRGTNEKLFF | TRBV4-2
CASSESGTPYNEQFF | TRBV18
CASSLRVGETQYF | TRBV5-6
CASSQSSAPLNNEQFF | TRBV4-1
CASSLGGADTQYF | TRBV11-2
CASSASRGADTQYF | TRBV2
CASSLGGRGETQYF | TRBV7-9
CASSISREISYGYTF | TRBV19
CASSLDYANTIYF | TRBV7-2
CASSPRTGAGGEAFF | TRBV5-1
CATSEDARDRGYEQYF | TRBV24-1
CASSSDGGGGELFF | TRBV7-9
CASSHRYEQYF | TRBV28
CASSGTGGSYEQYF | TRBV19
CASSQGAIETQYF | TRBV9
CASSQSGGPYNEQFF | TRBV5-4
CASRQLPSTDTQYF | TRBV12-2
CASSFLGTQYF | TRBV12-3/TRBV12-4
CASSAGETQYF | TRBV9
CASSFAPSYGYTF | TRBV11-2
CASSLRQGVPSEQFF | TRBV5-1
CASSIKGQGNIQYF | TRBV19
CASSQEELGFEQFF | TRBV4-3
CASSLASGYTDTQYF | TRBV5-1
CASSVPAKEENQPFRAQHF | TRBV2
CASSLSGVPDTQYF | TRBV6-2/TRBV6-3
CASSPPISSTLGLYGYTF | TRBV18
CASSLMGIQGTEAFF | TRBV7-9
CASSYRHFNTEAFF | TRBV6-2/TRBV6-3
CASSDVTTYGYTF | TRBV2
CASSPEDKHNSPLHF | TRBV4-3
CASSEGWPGGTDTQYF | TRBV2
CASRYREMNTEAFF | TRBV2
CADGAKGADTGELFF | TRBV2
CASSLAGVAYEQYF | TRBV28
CATSRETGSGFEQYF | TRBV15
CASSRLSYEQYF | TRBV28
CASSLVDRGYGYTF | TRBV11-2
CASSVGRDQPQHF | TRBV19
CASSTRLMGGPSTDTQYF | TRBV6-2/TRBV6-3
CASEGRFRNEQFF | TRBV12-3/TRBV12-4
CASSPTGGNTGELFF | TRBV7-2